This entry is about one T cell receptor (beta chain). The final CDR3 position lacks the conserved phenylalanine or tryptophan, pointing to a likely read error. The authors ran a second PCR of about 6 to 12 cycles using a sample-barcoded 5' primer and a J-beta primer mix. A single record per CDR3 protein comes from TCRdb applying MiXCR to the 5' RACE reads. In the table there are 750,000 to 1,000,000 distinct CDR3 sequences, approximately 32% of which are singletons. V lost 5 bases, J lost 2 bases, and 12 bases lay in between. Germline values: CDR1 SEHNR, CDR2 FQNEAQ (reference sequence). The CDR3 is made up of 14 amino acids. The data derive from a study of blood T cells in healthy people across ages. This sample also appeared in a second study, on T cells of mothers and their children.

The chain uses TRBV7-9 and TRBJ2-5; D is undetermined. The clonotype comes from a woman in her thirties or forties in good health. Sequenced sample: blood. The CDR3 is CASSPGVIQETQYC. The CDR3, as DNA: TGTGCCAGCAGCCCAGGAGTAATTCAAGAGACCCAGTACTGC.